This is a list of T cell receptor beta chains from one sample in a study of shared clonotypes between healthy human individuals. Using immunoSEQ multiplex PCR, the repertoire was profiled, and TCRdb retains in-frame clones only, with some absent. Altogether a few million clones are present, roughly 92% being singletons, with the ten largest covering roughly 0.13%. The sample consisted of naive CD4+ T cells sorted from blood. The receptors were sampled from a man between 18 and 29 years old in good health. Both conserved end residues are part of each CDR3. The D gene is left open where the match is weak. For some rows the clone size is stated as once, few or many, or as a class when expanded; others skip it.

v_gene: TRBV6-1
abundance: NA
d_gene: TRBD2
j_gene: TRBJ2-5
CDR3nt: TGTGCCAGCAGTGAGAGGAGGCGGGGGGAGGGGGAGACCCAGTACTTC
CDR3aa: CASSERRRGEGETQYF

v_gene: TRBV18
abundance: NA
d_gene: NA
j_gene: TRBJ1-1
CDR3nt: TGTGCCAGCTCACCAGGAGACTGGAGAGCTTTCTTT
CDR3aa: CASSPGDWRAFF

v_gene: TRBV18
abundance: NA
d_gene: NA
j_gene: TRBJ1-3
CDR3nt: TGTGCCAGCTCACCTGCAGGGGCTGGAAACACCATATATTTT
CDR3aa: CASSPAGAGNTIYF

v_gene: TRBV19
abundance: NA
d_gene: NA
j_gene: TRBJ1-2
CDR3nt: TGTGCCAGTAGTATCCGCACAGGGAATTTAAGGGACTATGGCTACACCTTC
CDR3aa: CASSIRTGNLRDYGYTF

v_gene: TRBV7-2
abundance: NA
d_gene: NA
j_gene: TRBJ2-1
CDR3nt: TGTGCCAGCAGCTTGAGCCGCGGGGTAGTCTACAATGAGCAGTTCTTC
CDR3aa: CASSLSRGVVYNEQFF

v_gene: TRBV5-1
abundance: once
d_gene: NA
j_gene: TRBJ2-3
CDR3nt: TGCGCCAGCAGCCTGGGATCTAGTTCGGGCACAGATACGCAGTATTTT
CDR3aa: CASSLGSSSGTDTQYF

v_gene: TRBV30
abundance: NA
d_gene: NA
j_gene: TRBJ1-2
CDR3nt: TGTGCCTGGAGTGGACAGTCTGGCTACACCTTC
CDR3aa: CAWSGQSGYTF

v_gene: TRBV9
abundance: NA
d_gene: TRBD2
j_gene: TRBJ2-2
CDR3nt: TGTGCCAGCAGCGACCCGGGACTAGCGGGAACTTTGGGGACCGGGGAGCTGTTTTTT
CDR3aa: CASSDPGLAGTLGTGELFF

v_gene: TRBV5-1
abundance: NA
d_gene: NA
j_gene: TRBJ2-2
CDR3nt: TGCGCCAGCGGAAGCGGGCTAACCGGGGAGCTGTTTTTT
CDR3aa: CASGSGLTGELFF

v_gene: TRBV2
abundance: NA
d_gene: NA
j_gene: TRBJ1-5
CDR3nt: TGTGCCAGCAGGGAGCAACCTAGCAATCAGCCCCAGCATTTT
CDR3aa: CASREQPSNQPQHF

v_gene: TRBV4-2
abundance: NA
d_gene: TRBD1
j_gene: TRBJ2-7
CDR3nt: TGTGCCAGCAGCCAAGATCCCGACAGGGGGGGCGAGCAGTACTTC
CDR3aa: CASSQDPDRGGEQYF

v_gene: TRBV30
abundance: few
d_gene: NA
j_gene: TRBJ1-5
CDR3nt: TGTGCCTTTTCTGGTTGGGGACAGCCCCAGCATTTT
CDR3aa: CAFSGWGQPQHF

v_gene: TRBV5-6
abundance: NA
d_gene: NA
j_gene: TRBJ2-3
CDR3nt: TGTGCCAGCAGCTTGGATCCGGGTAGCACAGATACGCAGTATTTT
CDR3aa: CASSLDPGSTDTQYF

v_gene: TRBV10-3
abundance: NA
d_gene: TRBD2
j_gene: TRBJ2-3
CDR3nt: TGTGCCATCAGTTTAGGGACTAGCGGGTTTGCAGATACGCAGTATTTT
CDR3aa: CAISLGTSGFADTQYF

v_gene: TRBV2
abundance: NA
d_gene: NA
j_gene: TRBJ2-1
CDR3nt: TGTGCCAGCCTTGGAGGGGGCCGAAATGAGCAGTTCTTC
CDR3aa: CASLGGGRNEQFF

v_gene: TRBV5-4
abundance: NA
d_gene: NA
j_gene: TRBJ2-1
CDR3nt: TGTGCCAGCAGCCCATCTCCAGGAGCGGTTTCCCACAATGAGCAGTTCTTC
CDR3aa: CASSPSPGAVSHNEQFF

v_gene: TRBV5-1
abundance: NA
d_gene: TRBD1
j_gene: TRBJ1-1
CDR3nt: TGCGCCAGCAGAGGGGGGGACAGTACGACTGAAGCTTTCTTT
CDR3aa: CASRGGDSTTEAFF

v_gene: TRBV2
abundance: NA
d_gene: NA
j_gene: TRBJ2-1
CDR3nt: TGTGCCAGCAGTGTAGGGGCAATACAATTGAATGAGCAGTTCTTC
CDR3aa: CASSVGAIQLNEQFF

v_gene: TRBV5-1
abundance: NA
d_gene: TRBD1
j_gene: TRBJ2-5
CDR3nt: TGCGCCAGCAGCGATTTGGGACAGGTCCAAGAGACCCAGTACTTC
CDR3aa: CASSDLGQVQETQYF

v_gene: TRBV4-1
abundance: once
d_gene: NA
j_gene: TRBJ1-5
CDR3nt: TGCGCCAGCAGCCAGGCTCCGGACACCTTAACGTATAGCAATCAGCCCCAGCATTTT
CDR3aa: CASSQAPDTLTYSNQPQHF

v_gene: TRBV9
abundance: NA
d_gene: NA
j_gene: TRBJ1-2
CDR3nt: TGTGCCAGCAGCGTAGATGGCTATGGCTACACCTTC
CDR3aa: CASSVDGYGYTF

v_gene: TRBV2
abundance: NA
d_gene: NA
j_gene: TRBJ1-1
CDR3nt: TGTGCCAGCAGGGAAGGGTCGAGGGGGTTCAGTTCTGAAGCTTTCTTT
CDR3aa: CASREGSRGFSSEAFF

v_gene: TRBV7-2
abundance: NA
d_gene: NA
j_gene: TRBJ1-2
CDR3nt: TGTGCCAGCAGCTCCCCCATAGGCCCTCACTATGGCTACACCTTC
CDR3aa: CASSSPIGPHYGYTF

v_gene: TRBV19
abundance: NA
d_gene: TRBD1
j_gene: TRBJ2-2
CDR3nt: TGTGCCAGTAACGCGGGGCCGGGACAGGGTGGCGGGGAGCTGTTTTTT
CDR3aa: CASNAGPGQGGGELFF

v_gene: TRBV20-1
abundance: NA
d_gene: NA
j_gene: TRBJ2-7
CDR3nt: TGCAGTGCTAGCTGGACCAACGAGCAGTACTTC
CDR3aa: CSASWTNEQYF

v_gene: TRBV7-9
abundance: NA
d_gene: NA
j_gene: TRBJ2-7
CDR3nt: TGTGCCAGCAGCTTAAAGGAGGGGTACTCCTACGAGCAGTACTTC
CDR3aa: CASSLKEGYSYEQYF

v_gene: TRBV7-2
abundance: NA
d_gene: NA
j_gene: TRBJ2-5
CDR3nt: TGTGCCAGCAGCTCCACAGGGAGAGTCCAAGAGACCCAGTACTTC
CDR3aa: CASSSTGRVQETQYF

v_gene: TRBV4-1
abundance: NA
d_gene: NA
j_gene: TRBJ1-6
CDR3nt: TGCGCCAGCAGCCAAGAAACTTCTAGCTCCTATAATTCACCCCTCCACTTT
CDR3aa: CASSQETSSSYNSPLHF

v_gene: TRBV7-3
abundance: NA
d_gene: NA
j_gene: TRBJ1-1
CDR3nt: TGTGCCAGCAGCTTAACAACTGTGACTGAAGCTTTCTTT
CDR3aa: CASSLTTVTEAFF

v_gene: TRBV19
abundance: few
d_gene: NA
j_gene: TRBJ1-5
CDR3nt: TGTGCCAGTAGTATAGAAAGTGTTTGGGGCGGGGGGAACCAGCCCCAGCATTTT
CDR3aa: CASSIESVWGGGNQPQHF

v_gene: TRBV11-2
abundance: NA
d_gene: NA
j_gene: TRBJ2-3
CDR3nt: TGTGCCAGCAGCCCCCAGGTTATATCCTTGTATTTT
CDR3aa: CASSPQVISLYF

v_gene: TRBV18
abundance: once
d_gene: TRBD1
j_gene: TRBJ1-2
CDR3nt: TGTGCCAGCTCAACTGGGACAGGAGCCTTCTATGGCTACACCTTC
CDR3aa: CASSTGTGAFYGYTF

v_gene: TRBV7-9
abundance: NA
d_gene: TRBD1
j_gene: TRBJ2-2
CDR3nt: TGTGCCAGCAGCCTGACAGGGGCCGGGGAGCTGTTTTTT
CDR3aa: CASSLTGAGELFF

v_gene: TRBV7-2
abundance: NA
d_gene: NA
j_gene: TRBJ1-4
CDR3nt: TGTGCCAGCAGCCAACCCGGGGGGGAAAAACTGTTTTTT
CDR3aa: CASSQPGGEKLFF

v_gene: TRBV6-6
abundance: NA
d_gene: NA
j_gene: TRBJ1-6
CDR3nt: TGTGCCAGCAGTTACTCGATCTGGGTCTATAATTCACCCCTCCACTTT
CDR3aa: CASSYSIWVYNSPLHF

v_gene: TRBV4-1
abundance: NA
d_gene: TRBD2
j_gene: TRBJ2-5
CDR3nt: TGCGCCAGCAGCCAAGATCTCTCCAGCGGGGTTGAGACCCAGTACTTC
CDR3aa: CASSQDLSSGVETQYF

v_gene: TRBV5-6
abundance: NA
d_gene: NA
j_gene: TRBJ1-5
CDR3nt: TGTGCCAGCAGTTCGGGCCCCGTGGGGGAAAGGAGCAATCAGCCCCAGCATTTT
CDR3aa: CASSSGPVGERSNQPQHF

v_gene: TRBV28
abundance: once
d_gene: NA
j_gene: TRBJ2-5
CDR3nt: TGTGCCAGCAGCCCGATCGGGGTGGCCCAGTACTTC
CDR3aa: CASSPIGVAQYF

v_gene: TRBV6-6
abundance: NA
d_gene: TRBD1
j_gene: TRBJ1-2
CDR3nt: TGTGCCAGCAGTTATAGGGGCGGACAGGGTGAGGACCGCTACACCTTC
CDR3aa: CASSYRGGQGEDRYTF

v_gene: TRBV5-1
abundance: NA
d_gene: NA
j_gene: TRBJ1-1
CDR3nt: TGCGCCAGCAGAAAGCCTGAAGTACCTGAAGCTTTCTTT
CDR3aa: CASRKPEVPEAFF